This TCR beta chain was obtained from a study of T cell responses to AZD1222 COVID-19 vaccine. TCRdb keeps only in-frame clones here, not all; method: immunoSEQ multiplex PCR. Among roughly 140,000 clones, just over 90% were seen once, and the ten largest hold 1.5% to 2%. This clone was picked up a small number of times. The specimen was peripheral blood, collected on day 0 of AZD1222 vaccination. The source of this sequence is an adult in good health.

The CDR3 loop is CASSTRQGGTEAFF. CDR3 DNA sequence: TGTGCCAGCAGCACCAGACAGGGGGGCACTGAAGCTTTCTTT. The V call is TRBV7-2, the J call TRBJ1-1; 9 bases map to TRBD1. J was trimmed by 4 bases and V by 5 bases; bases with no gene match: 5. This CDR3 contains 14 residues. Germline V gene sequence: CDR1 SGHTA, CDR2 FQGNSA.